A selection of T cell receptor beta chains follows, all from one sample in a study of cytotoxic CD8 clonotypes in ibrutinib-treated CLL. TCRdb keeps only in-frame clones here, not all; method: immunoSEQ multiplex PCR. The sample records tens of thousands of clones, approximately 60% being singletons. The sequences come from PBMCs, collected after 24 months of ibrutinib treatment. The receptors originated from a human donor with chronic lymphocytic leukemia. CDR3s include the opening cysteine and the closing phenylalanine or tryptophan. Each record gives: V gene, D gene, J gene, clone size, CDR3 length, CDR3 protein. The D gene is left open where the match is weak. A clone size is listed for some rows: how often the clone was seen (once, few, many), or a class if it is expanded.

V: TRBV5-1
D: .
J: TRBJ2-3
size: .
length: 14
CDR3: CASSFSSPTDTQYF

V: TRBV30
D: .
J: TRBJ1-4
size: .
length: 11
CDR3: CAWERSEKLFF

V: TRBV5-6
D: .
J: TRBJ2-7
size: .
length: 14
CDR3: CASSWGRGRYEQYF

V: TRBV28
D: .
J: TRBJ2-1
size: .
length: 12
CDR3: CASGTTYNEQFF

V: TRBV19
D: TRBD1
J: TRBJ2-5
size: medium-sized
length: 16
CDR3: CASSMFAGGLGETQYF

V: TRBV7-9
D: .
J: TRBJ2-2
size: few
length: 13
CDR3: CASNPGAAGELFF

V: TRBV4-1
D: .
J: TRBJ2-1
size: few
length: 18
CDR3: CASSQDSLRGSSYNEQFF

V: TRBV14
D: .
J: TRBJ1-6
size: few
length: 11
CDR3: CASSQGDRLHF

V: TRBV4-1
D: TRBD1
J: TRBJ1-5
size: .
length: 15
CDR3: CASSHPGQGGQPQHF

V: TRBV7-2
D: TRBD1
J: TRBJ2-7
size: .
length: 15
CDR3: CASSYDRGSYYEQYF

V: TRBV28
D: TRBD2
J: TRBJ2-5
size: .
length: 19
CDR3: CASSLNPSGRPGRGRAQYF

V: TRBV19
D: .
J: TRBJ2-3
size: once
length: 17
CDR3: CASSIAGPLDSTDTQYF

V: TRBV9
D: .
J: TRBJ1-1
size: .
length: 13
CDR3: CASSDPANTEAFF

V: TRBV28
D: .
J: TRBJ2-3
size: few
length: 13
CDR3: CASSPGGTDTQYF

V: TRBV6-1
D: TRBD1
J: TRBJ2-2
size: once
length: 16
CDR3: CASSDKRGRNTGELFF

V: TRBV5-1
D: TRBD2
J: TRBJ2-3
size: .
length: 15
CDR3: CASSRTSGSTDTQYF

V: TRBV10-3
D: TRBD1
J: TRBJ1-1
size: .
length: 15
CDR3: CATAAGTGQHTEAFF

V: TRBV6-6
D: .
J: TRBJ1-6
size: many
length: 15
CDR3: CASTQSRGFVSPLHF

V: TRBV18
D: TRBD2
J: TRBJ2-1
size: .
length: 14
CDR3: CASSPPAGENEQFF